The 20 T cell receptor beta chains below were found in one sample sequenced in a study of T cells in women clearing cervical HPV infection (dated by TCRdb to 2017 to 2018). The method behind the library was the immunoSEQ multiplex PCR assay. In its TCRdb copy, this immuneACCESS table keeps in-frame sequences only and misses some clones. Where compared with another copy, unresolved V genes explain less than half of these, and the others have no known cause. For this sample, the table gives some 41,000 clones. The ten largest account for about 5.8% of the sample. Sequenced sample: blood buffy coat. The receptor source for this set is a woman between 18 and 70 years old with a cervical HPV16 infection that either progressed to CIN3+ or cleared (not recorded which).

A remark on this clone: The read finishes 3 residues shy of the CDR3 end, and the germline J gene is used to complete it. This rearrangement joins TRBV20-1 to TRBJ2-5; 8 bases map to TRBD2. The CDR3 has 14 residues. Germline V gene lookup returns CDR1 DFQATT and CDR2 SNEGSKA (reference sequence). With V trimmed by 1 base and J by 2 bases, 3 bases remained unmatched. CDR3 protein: CSARVAGRQETQYF. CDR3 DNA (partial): TGCAGTGCTAGAGTAGCGGGAAGGCAAGAGACC.

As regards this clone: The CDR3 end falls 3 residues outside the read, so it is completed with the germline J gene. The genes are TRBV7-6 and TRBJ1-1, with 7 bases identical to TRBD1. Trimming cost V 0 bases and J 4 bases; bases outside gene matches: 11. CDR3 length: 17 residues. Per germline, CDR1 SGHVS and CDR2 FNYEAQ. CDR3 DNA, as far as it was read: TGTGCCAGCAGCTTAGCAGGGGGCAACCCGTCAATCACTGAA. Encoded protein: CASSLAGGNPSITE. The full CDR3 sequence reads CASSLAGGNPSITEAFF.

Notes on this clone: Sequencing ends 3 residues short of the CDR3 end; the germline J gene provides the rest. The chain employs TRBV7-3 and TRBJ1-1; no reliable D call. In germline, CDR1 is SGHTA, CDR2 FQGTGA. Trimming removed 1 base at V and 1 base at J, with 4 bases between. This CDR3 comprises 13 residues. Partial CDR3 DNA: TGTGCCAGCAGCTTAAATAGGAACACTGAA. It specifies CASSLNRNTE. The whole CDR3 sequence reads CASSLNRNTEAFF.

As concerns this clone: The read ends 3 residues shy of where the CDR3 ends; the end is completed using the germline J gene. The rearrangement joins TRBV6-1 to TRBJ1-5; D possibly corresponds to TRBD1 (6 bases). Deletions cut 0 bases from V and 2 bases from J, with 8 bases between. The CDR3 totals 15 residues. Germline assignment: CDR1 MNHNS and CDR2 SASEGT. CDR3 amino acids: CASSEAPGGNQPQHF. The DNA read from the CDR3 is TGTGCCAGCAGTGAAGCGCCAGGGGGCAATCAGCCC.

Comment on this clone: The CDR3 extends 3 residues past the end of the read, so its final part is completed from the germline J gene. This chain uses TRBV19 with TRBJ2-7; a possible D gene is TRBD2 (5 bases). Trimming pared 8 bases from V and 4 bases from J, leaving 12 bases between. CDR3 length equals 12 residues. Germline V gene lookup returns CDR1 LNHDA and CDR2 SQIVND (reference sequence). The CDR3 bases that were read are TGTGCCAGTGCGGGTTCGGTATACGAG. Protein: CASAGSVYE. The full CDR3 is CASAGSVYEQYF.

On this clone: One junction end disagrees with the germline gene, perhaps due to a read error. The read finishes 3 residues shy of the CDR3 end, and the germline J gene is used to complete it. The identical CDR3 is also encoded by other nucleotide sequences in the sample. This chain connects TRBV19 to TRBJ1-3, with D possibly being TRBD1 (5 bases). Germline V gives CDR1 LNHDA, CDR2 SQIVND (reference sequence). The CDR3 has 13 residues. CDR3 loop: CASKGFSGNTIYF. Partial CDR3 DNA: TGTGCCAGTAAGGGGTTCTCTGGAAACACG.

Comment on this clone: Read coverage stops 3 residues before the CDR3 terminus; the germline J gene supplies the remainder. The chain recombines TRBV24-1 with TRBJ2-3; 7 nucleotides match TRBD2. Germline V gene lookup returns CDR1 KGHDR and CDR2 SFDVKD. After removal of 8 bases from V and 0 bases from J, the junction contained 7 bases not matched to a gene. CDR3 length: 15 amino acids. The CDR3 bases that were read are TGTGCCACCAAAGAGAGCGGGGCTAGCACAGATACG. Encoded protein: CATKESGASTDT. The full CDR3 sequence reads CATKESGASTDTQYF.

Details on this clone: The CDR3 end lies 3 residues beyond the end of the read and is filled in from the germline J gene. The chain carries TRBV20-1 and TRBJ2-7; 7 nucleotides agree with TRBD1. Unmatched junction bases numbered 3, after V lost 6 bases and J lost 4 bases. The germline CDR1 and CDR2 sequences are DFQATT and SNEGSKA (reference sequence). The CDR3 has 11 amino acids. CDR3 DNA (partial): TGCAGTGCACGGACAGGTTACGAG. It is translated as CSARTGYE. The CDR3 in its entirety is CSARTGYEQYF.

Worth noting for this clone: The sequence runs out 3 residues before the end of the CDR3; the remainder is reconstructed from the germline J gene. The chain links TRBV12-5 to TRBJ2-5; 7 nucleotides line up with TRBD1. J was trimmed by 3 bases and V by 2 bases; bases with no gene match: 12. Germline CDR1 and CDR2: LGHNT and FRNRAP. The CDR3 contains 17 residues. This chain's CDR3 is CASGLPQVRDREETQYF. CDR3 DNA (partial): TGTGCTAGTGGTTTGCCCCAGGTGAGGGACAGAGAAGAGACC.

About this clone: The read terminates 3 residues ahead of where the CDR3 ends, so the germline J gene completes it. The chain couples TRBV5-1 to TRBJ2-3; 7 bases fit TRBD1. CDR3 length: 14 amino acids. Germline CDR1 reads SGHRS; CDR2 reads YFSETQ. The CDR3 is CASSLAGQGETQYF. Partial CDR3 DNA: TGCGCCAGCAGCTTGGCCGGCCAGGGGGAGACG.

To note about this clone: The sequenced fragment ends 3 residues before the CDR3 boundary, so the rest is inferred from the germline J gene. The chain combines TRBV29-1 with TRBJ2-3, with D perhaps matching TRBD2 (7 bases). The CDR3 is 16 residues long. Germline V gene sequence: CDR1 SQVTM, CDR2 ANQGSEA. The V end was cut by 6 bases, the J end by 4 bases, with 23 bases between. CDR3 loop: CSVVRRRAGAADTQYF. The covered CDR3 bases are TGCAGCGTCGTAAGACGACGGGCGGGGGCAGCAGATACG.

Partial CDR3 DNA: TGTGCCAGTAGACTCACGGACAGCGACTACGAC. Protein: CASRLTDSDYD. The whole CDR3 reads CASRLTDSDYDYTF. The chain couples TRBV19 to TRBJ1-2, with D tentatively TRBD1 (6 bases). The DNA ends 3 residues before the CDR3 does, and the rest of the CDR3 is filled in from the germline J gene. Germline V gene lookup returns CDR1 LNHDA and CDR2 SQIVND (reference sequence). The CDR3 loop spans 14 amino acids.

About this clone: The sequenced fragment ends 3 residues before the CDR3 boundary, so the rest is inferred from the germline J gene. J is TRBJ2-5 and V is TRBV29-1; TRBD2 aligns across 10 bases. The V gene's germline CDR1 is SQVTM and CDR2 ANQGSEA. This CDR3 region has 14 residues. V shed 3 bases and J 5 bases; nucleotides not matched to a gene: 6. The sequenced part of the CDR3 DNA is TGCAGCGTTGAGGGACTAGCGTCTGAGGAGACC. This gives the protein CSVEGLASEET. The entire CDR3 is CSVEGLASEETQYF.

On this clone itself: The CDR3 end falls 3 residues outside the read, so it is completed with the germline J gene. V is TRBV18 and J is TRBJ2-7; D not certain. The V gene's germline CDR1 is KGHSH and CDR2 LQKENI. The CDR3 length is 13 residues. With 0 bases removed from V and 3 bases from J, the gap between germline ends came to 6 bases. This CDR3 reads CASSPPDNYEQYF. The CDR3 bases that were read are TGTGCCAGCTCACCACCTGACAACTACGAG.

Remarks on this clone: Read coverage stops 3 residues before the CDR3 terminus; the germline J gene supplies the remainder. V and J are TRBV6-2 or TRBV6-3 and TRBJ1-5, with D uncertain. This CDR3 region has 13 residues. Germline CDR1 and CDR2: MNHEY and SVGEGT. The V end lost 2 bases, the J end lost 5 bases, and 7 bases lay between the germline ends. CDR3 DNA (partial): TGTGCCAGCAGTTACACAAAGGATCAGCCC. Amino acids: CASSYTKDQP. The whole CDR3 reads CASSYTKDQPQHF.

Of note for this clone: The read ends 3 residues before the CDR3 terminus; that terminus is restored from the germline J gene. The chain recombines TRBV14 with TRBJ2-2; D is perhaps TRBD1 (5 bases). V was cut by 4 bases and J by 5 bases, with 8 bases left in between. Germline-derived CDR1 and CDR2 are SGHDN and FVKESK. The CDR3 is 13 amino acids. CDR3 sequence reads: CASSLQGTGELFF. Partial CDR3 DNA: TGTGCCAGCAGCCTCCAGGGTACCGGGGAG. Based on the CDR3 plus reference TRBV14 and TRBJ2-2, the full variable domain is EAGVTQFPSHSVIEKGQTVTLRCDPISGHDNLYWYRRVMGKEIKFLLHFVKESKQDESGMPNNRFLAERTGGTYSTLKVQPAELEDSGVYFCASSLQGTGELFFGEGSRLTVL.

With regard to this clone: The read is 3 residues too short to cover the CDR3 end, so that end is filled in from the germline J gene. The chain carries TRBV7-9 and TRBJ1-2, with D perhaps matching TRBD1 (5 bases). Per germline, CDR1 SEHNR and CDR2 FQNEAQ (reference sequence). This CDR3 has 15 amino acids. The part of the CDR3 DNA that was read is TGTGCCAGCAGCTTGGGGACTAGCGGGAGGAGGGAC. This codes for CASSLGTSGRRD. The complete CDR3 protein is CASSLGTSGRRDYTF.

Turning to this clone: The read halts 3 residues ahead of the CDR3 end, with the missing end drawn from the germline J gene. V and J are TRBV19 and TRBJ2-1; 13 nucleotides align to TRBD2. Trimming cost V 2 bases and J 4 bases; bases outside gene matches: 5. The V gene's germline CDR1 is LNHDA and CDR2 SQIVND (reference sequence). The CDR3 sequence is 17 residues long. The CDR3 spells CASSITKGLAGYNEQFF. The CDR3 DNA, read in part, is TGTGCCAGTAGTATAACCAAGGGACTAGCGGGATACAATGAG.

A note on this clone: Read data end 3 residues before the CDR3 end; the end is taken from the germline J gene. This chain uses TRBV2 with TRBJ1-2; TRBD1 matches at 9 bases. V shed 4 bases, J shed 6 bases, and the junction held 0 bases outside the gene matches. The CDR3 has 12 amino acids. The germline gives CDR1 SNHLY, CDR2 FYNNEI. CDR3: CASSGTGDGYTF. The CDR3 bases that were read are TGTGCCAGCAGTGGGACAGGGGATGGC.

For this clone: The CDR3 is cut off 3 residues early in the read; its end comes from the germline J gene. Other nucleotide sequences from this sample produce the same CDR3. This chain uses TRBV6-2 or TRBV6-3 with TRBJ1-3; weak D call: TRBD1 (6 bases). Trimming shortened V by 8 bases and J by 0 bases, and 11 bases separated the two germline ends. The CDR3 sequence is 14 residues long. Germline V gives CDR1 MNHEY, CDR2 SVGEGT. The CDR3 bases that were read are TGTGCCAGCGATACAGGGAGCTCTGGAAACACC. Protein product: CASDTGSSGNT. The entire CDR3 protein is CASDTGSSGNTIYF.